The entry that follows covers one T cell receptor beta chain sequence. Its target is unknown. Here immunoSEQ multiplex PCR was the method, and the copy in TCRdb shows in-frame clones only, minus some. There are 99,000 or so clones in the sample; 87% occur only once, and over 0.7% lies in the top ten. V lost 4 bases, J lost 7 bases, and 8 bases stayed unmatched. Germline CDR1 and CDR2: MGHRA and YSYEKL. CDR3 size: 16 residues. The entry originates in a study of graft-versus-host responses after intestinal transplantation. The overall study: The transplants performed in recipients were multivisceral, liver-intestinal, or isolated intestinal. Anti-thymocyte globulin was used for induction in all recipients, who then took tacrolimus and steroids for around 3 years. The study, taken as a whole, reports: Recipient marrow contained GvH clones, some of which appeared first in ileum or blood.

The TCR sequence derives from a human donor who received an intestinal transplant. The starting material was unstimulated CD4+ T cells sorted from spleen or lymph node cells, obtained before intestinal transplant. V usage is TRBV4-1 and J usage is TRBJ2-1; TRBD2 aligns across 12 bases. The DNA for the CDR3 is TGCGCCAGCAGCCTTCTAGCGGGGGGGAGGAAGAATGAGCAGTTCTTC. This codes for CASSLLAGGRKNEQFF.